Included here is one T cell receptor (beta chain) sequence, with context. The target of this receptor is not known. Base quality data are lacking; no much larger clone is found one base away. The source of the sample is a study of cytomegalovirus exposure and HLA in healthy donors (dated by TCRdb to 2016 to 2017). About the study as a whole: According to a later analysis, the 120 or so validation repertoires were produced on the same platform as the roughly 600 repertoires of the first cohort. The study combined high-throughput TCR immunosequencing, statistical association of individual TCRs with disease status, and machine learning to predict cytomegalovirus infection status. The aim of the study was to test whether cataloging public T cell receptors could identify signatures of past pathogen exposure. Besides the first cohort of around 670 subjects, a separate validation cohort made up of roughly 120 different subjects was used. Paper-wide results and their limitations: A later analysis lacked HLA typing for the validation cohort, so it scored co-occurrence in that cohort across all 120 or so repertoires. The study listed 164 TCR beta chains as associated with cytomegalovirus. The classifier was reported to diagnose cytomegalovirus status with high specificity and sensitivity in both the original and validation cohorts. The authors suggested that the approach could potentially be extended to other disease states and immunological phenotypes. A later analysis found that TCRs clustered in the first cohort also tended to co-occur in the roughly 120 validation repertoires, with 90% to 95% of cluster scores above 0. Three of the identified cytomegalovirus-associated TCR beta chains were confirmed in vitro to be specific for cytomegalovirus antigens. Most TCR sequences were seen in very few donors, while some public TCRs were found in many individuals.

Donors formed part of the validation cohort, which comprised approximately 130 subjects and was distinct from the first cohort of some 700 subjects. Library prep was done by the immunoSEQ multiplex PCR assay. The published analysis was carried out like this. To diagnose cytomegalovirus status from the catalog of TCR beta chain sequences, a statistical classification framework was built. TCRdb took over this immuneACCESS table, retaining in-frame rearrangements with V and J assigned. Such tables are incomplete; in checked studies, under half of the missing clones stem from an unresolved V gene, and the remainder is unexplained. For V, J and clone size, that table is used; D and trimming come from the DNA. This sample is represented by approximately 300,000 clones; about nine tenths of them were singletons. Around 0.8% of the sample lies in the top ten. The clonotype was recovered from a woman aged 18 to 35 in good health and CMV-seronegative. The sample taken for sequencing was PBMCs.

At the DNA level, the sequence is TGCGCCAGCAGCTATACCGGACAGGGAGCCAAAAACATTCAGTACTTC. Its protein reads: CASSYTGQGAKNIQYF. In this chain, TRBV5-1 is recombined with TRBJ2-4; TRBD1 matches 8 bases in the middle. The germline V and J ends show losses of 3 bases and 0 bases respectively, and no gene match explains 5 bases of the junction. The germline V gene provides CDR1 SGHRS and CDR2 YFSETQ. The cysteine opens and the phenylalanine closes a CDR3 of 16 amino acids. This entry keeps only the CDR3 DNA: 48 bases, framed from base 1.